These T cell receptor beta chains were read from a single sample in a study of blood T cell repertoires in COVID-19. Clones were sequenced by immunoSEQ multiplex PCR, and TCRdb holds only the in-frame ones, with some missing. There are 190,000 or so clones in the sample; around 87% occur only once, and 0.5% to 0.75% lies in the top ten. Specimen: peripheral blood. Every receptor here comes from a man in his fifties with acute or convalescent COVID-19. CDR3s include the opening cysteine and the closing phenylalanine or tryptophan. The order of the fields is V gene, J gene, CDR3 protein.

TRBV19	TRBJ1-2	CASRDRGYTF
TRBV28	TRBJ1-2	CASAGTGGENYGYTF
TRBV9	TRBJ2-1	CASSVGLGERGSEQFF
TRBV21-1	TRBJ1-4	CASTRSPKESTNEKLFF
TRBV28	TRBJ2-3	CASNTNTDTQYF
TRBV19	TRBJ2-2	CASSIVAGVGNTGELFF
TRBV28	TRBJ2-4	CASSLYRFEGGFPKNIQYF
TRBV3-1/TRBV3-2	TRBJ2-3	CASSQVEWDTQYF
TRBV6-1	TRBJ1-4	CASSEAPTLGEKLFF
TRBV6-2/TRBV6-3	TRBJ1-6	CASSSELYYNSPLHF
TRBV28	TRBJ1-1	CASSVPQGPNIEAFF
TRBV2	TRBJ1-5	CASREDRRVNQPQHF
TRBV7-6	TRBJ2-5	CASSPPGQGSQETQYF
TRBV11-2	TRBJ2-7	CASSTTPGNEQYF
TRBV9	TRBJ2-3	CASSVPNGTSGRAGADTQYF
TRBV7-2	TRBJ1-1	CASSLPGGGRTGAFF
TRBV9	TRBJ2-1	CASRGGGAYNEQFF
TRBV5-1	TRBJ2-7	CASSLDGGGNEQYF